This T cell receptor (beta chain) came from a study of Graves' ophthalmopathy and Graves' hyperthyroidism. TCR beta CDR3 amplification used RNA transcripts. HTBI primers were employed in first-round RT-PCR, then a second-round multiplex PCR followed. TCRdb analysed the multiplex PCR reads with MiXCR anew, one entry per CDR3 protein. Among some 240,000 distinct CDR3 sequences listed, around 50% were seen once. The CDR3 consists of 14 residues. With 3 bases removed from V and 7 bases from J, the gap between germline ends came to 10 bases. The V and J genes are TRBV12-3 or TRBV12-4 and TRBJ1-6, with unresolved D. The specimen sequenced was peripheral blood. This TCR came from an adult man with Graves' ophthalmopathy. The CDR3 spells CASSFSAGNSPLHF. In DNA form, the CDR3 reads TGTGCCAGCAGTTTCTCCGCCGGGAATTCACCCCTCCACTTT.